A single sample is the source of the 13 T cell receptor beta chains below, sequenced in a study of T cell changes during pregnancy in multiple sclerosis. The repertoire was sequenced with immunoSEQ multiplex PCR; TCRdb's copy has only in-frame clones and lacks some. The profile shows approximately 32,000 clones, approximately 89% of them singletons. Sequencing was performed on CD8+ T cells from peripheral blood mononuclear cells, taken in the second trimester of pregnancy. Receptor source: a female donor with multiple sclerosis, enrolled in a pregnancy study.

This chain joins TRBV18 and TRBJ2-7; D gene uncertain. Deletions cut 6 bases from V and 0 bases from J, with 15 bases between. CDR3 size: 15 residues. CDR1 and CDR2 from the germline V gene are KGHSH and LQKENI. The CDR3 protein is CASSLERATSYEQYF. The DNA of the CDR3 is TGTGCCAGCTCCTTAGAGCGCGCGACCTCCTACGAGCAGTACTTC.

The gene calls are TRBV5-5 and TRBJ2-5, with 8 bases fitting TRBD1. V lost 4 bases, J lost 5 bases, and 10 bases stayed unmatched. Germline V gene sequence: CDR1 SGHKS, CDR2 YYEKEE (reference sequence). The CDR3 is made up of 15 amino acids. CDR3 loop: CASSPGQAKGETQYF. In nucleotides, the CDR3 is TGTGCCAGCAGCCCGGGACAGGCAAAAGGGGAGACCCAGTACTTC.

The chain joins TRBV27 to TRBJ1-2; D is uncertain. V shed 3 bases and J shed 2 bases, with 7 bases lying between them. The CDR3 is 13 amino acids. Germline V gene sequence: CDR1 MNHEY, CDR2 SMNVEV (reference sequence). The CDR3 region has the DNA TGTGCCAGCAGTTTTAGCCCGAACTATGGCTACACCTTC. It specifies CASSFSPNYGYTF.

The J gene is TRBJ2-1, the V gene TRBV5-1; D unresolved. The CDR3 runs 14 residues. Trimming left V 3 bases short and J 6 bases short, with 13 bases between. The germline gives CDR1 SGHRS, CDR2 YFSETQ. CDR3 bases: TGCGCCAGCAGCTACCCTACTAACTCCAATGAGCAGTTCTTC. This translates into CASSYPTNSNEQFF.

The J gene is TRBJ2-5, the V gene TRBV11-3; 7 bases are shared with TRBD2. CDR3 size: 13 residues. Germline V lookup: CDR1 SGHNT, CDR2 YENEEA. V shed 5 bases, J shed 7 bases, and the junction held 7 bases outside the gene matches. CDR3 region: CASSRGVFGTQYF. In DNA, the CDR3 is TGTGCCAGCAGCCGGGGGGTTTTCGGGACCCAGTACTTC.

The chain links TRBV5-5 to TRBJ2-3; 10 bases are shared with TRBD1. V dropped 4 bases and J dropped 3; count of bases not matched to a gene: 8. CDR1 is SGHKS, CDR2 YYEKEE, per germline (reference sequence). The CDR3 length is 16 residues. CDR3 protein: CASSGFRDRGTDTQYF. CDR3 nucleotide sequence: TGTGCCAGCAGCGGGTTCCGGGACAGGGGTACAGATACGCAGTATTTT.

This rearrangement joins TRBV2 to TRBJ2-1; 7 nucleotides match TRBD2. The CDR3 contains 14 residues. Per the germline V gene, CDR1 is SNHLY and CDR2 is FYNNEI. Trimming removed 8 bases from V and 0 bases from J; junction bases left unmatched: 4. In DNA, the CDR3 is TGTGCCAGCGGGGGGGGGAGCTCCTACAATGAGCAGTTCTTC. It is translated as CASGGGSSYNEQFF.

For the CDR3, the DNA is TGCGCCAGCAGCTCGGGCGCGGGGCGGAGGGGCAATGAGCAGTTCTTC. Protein: CASSSGAGRRGNEQFF. The chain combines TRBV5-1 with TRBJ2-1; TRBD2 is a possible D gene (6 bases). V lost 3 bases to trimming and J lost 6 bases, with 19 bases between them. The CDR3 runs 16 residues. Germline V lookup: CDR1 SGHRS, CDR2 YFSETQ.

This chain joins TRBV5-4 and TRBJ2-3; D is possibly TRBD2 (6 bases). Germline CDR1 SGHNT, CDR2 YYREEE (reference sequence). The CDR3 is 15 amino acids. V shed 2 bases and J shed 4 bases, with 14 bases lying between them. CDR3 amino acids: CASSLPGVVPDTQYF. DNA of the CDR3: TGTGCCAGCAGCTTACCGGGAGTAGTACCAGATACGCAGTATTTT.

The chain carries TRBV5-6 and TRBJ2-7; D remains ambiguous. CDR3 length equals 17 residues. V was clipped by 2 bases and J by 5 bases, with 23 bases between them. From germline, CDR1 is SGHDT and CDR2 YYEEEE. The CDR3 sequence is CASSFLVPLSRSHEQYF. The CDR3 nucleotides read TGTGCCAGCAGCTTTTTGGTCCCCCTTAGCCGTTCCCACGAGCAGTACTTC.

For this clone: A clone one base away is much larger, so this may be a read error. In DNA, the CDR3 is TGTGCCAGCCTAGGGAACACTGAAGCTTTCTTT. This translates into CASLGNTEAFF. The chain joins TRBV5-8 to TRBJ1-1; D is uncertain. The V end was cut by 7 bases, the J end by 1 base, with 5 bases between. This CDR3 has 11 amino acids. CDR1 is SGHTS and CDR2 is YDEGEE in the germline V gene. Based on the CDR3 plus reference TRBV5-8 and TRBJ1-1, the full variable domain is EAGVTQSPTHLIKTRGQQATLRCSPISGHTSVYWYQQALGLGLQFLLWYDEGEERNRGNFPPRFSGRQFPNYSSELNVNALELEDSALYLCASLGNTEAFFGQGTRLTVV.

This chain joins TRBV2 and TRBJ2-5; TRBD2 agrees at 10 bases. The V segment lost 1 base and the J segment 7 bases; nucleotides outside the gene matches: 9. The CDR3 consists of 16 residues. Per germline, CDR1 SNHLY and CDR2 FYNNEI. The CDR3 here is CASSEGGSGGAGTQYF. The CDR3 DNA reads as TGTGCCAGCAGTGAAGGGGGGAGCGGGGGGGCCGGGACCCAGTACTTC.

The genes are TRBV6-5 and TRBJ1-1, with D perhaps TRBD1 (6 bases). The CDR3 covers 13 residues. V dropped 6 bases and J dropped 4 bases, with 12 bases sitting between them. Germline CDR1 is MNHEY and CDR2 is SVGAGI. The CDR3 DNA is TGTGCCAGCAGCCTCCAGGGGAGCACTGAAGCTTTCTTT. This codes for CASSLQGSTEAFF.